The present T cell receptor beta chain was sequenced within a study of OX40 agonist ivuxolimab in advanced cancers. For the study at large: Age averaged around 59 years (range about 23 to 80), and 82.7% were male.

Produced via immunoSEQ multiplex PCR; TCRdb's table is partial and in-frame only. The sample lists about 76,000 clones, around 90% occurring once. V trimming: 8 bases; J trimming: 2 bases; junction bases outside the gene matches: 3. Germline V gene data show CDR1 as LNHDA and CDR2 as SQIVND (reference sequence). The CDR3 loop spans 13 amino acids. Patients were ineligible given autoimmune disease history or systemic immunosuppression. The material was CD4+ or CD8+ T cells sorted from blood, obtained in a trial of the OX40 agonist ivuxolimab. The source of this sequence is an adult with an advanced solid tumor such as melanoma, head and neck, liver or kidney cancer. The V and J genes are TRBV19 and TRBJ2-7; 10 bases agree with TRBD1. The CDR3: CASSDRGPYEQYF. The CDR3 DNA sequence: TGTGCCAGTTCAGACAGGGGGCCCTACGAGCAGTACTTC. Combining the CDR3 with reference TRBV19 and TRBJ2-7 gives the whole variable domain DGGITQSPKYLFRKEGQNVTLSCEQNLNHDAMYWYRQDPGQGLRLIYYSQIVNDFQKGDIAEGYSVSREKKESFPLTVTSAQKNPTAFYLCASSDRGPYEQYFGPGTRLTVT.